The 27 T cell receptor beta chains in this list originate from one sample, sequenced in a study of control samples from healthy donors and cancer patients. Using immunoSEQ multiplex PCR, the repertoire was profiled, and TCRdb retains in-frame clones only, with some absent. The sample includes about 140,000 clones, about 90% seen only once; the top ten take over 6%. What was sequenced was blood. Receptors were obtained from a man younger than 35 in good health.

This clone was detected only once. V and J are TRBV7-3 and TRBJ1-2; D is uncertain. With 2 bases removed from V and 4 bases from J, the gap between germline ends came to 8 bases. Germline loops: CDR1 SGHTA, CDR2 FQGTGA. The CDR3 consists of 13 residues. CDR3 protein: CASSLGYSYGYTF. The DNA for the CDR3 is TGTGCCAGCAGCTTAGGGTACAGCTATGGCTACACCTTC.

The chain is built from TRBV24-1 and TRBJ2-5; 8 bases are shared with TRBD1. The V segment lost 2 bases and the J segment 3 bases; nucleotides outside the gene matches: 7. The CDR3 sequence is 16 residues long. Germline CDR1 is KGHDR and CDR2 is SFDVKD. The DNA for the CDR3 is TGTGCCACCAGTGATTCCGTCGACAGGGGAGAAGAGACCCAGTACTTC. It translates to CATSDSVDRGEETQYF.

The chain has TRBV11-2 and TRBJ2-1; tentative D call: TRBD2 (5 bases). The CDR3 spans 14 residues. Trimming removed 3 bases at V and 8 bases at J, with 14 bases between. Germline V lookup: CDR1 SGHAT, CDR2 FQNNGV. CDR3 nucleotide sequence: TGTGCCAGCAGCTTCGTCGGAGGCGGCGATGAGCAGTTCTTC. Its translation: CASSFVGGGDEQFF.

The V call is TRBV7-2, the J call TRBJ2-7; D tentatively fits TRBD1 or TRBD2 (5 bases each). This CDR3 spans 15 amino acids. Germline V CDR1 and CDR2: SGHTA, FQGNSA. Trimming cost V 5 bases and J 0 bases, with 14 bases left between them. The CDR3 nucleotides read TGTGCCAGCAGCCCTCACAGGAGGAGCTCCTACGAGCAGTACTTC. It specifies CASSPHRRSSYEQYF.

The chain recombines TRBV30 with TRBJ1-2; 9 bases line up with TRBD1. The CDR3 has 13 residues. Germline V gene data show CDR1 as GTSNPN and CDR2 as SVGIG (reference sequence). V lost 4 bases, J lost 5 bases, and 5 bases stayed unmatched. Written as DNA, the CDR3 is TGTGCCTGGAAAGGGACAGGGCGTTATGGCTACACCTTC. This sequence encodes CAWKGTGRYGYTF.

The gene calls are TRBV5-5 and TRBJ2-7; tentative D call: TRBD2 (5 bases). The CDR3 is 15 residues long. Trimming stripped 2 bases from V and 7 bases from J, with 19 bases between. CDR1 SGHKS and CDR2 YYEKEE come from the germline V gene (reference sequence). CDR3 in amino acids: CASSLADLAPGEQYF. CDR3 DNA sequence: TGTGCCAGCAGCTTAGCTGACTTGGCGCCGGGGGAGCAGTACTTC.

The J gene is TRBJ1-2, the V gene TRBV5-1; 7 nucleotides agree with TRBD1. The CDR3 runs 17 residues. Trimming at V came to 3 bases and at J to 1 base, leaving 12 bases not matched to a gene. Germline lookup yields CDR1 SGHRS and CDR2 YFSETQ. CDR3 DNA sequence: TGCGCCAGCAGCTCGCCGACAGGGCTGGGGGTTAACTATGGCTACACCTTC. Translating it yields CASSSPTGLGVNYGYTF.

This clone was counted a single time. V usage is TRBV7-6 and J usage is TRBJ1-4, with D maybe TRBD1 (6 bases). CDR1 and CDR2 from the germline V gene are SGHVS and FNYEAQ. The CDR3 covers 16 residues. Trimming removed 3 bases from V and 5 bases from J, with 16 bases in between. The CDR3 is CASSLGIQGSNEKLFF. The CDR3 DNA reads TGTGCCAGCAGCTTGGGAATACAGGGATCAAATGAAAAACTGTTTTTT.

CDR3: CSVNQGGTGELFF. The CDR3 region has the DNA TGCAGCGTTAACCAGGGCGGTACCGGGGAGCTGTTTTTT. The genes are TRBV29-1 and TRBJ2-2; D perhaps matches TRBD1 (5 bases). The CDR3 totals 13 residues. Trimming removed 5 bases from V and 5 bases from J, with 12 bases in between. The V gene's germline CDR1 is SQVTM and CDR2 ANQGSEA.

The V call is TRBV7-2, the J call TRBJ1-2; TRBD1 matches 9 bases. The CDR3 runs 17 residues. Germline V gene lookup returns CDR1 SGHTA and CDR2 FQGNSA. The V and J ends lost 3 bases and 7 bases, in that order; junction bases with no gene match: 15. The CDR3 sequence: CASSFYGTGRIWGGYTF. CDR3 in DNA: TGTGCCAGCAGCTTTTACGGGACAGGGAGGATATGGGGTGGCTACACCTTC.

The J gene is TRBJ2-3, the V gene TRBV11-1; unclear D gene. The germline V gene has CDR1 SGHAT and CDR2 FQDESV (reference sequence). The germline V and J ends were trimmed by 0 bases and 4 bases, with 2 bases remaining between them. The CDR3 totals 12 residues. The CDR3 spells CASSLAPDTQYF. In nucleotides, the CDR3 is TGTGCCAGCAGCTTAGCTCCAGATACGCAGTATTTT.

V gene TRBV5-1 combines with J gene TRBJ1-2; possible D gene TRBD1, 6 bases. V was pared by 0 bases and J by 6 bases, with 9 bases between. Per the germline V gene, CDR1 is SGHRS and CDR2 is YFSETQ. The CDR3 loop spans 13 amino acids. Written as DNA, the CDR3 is TGCGCCAGCAGCTTGGGACAGGAGAATGGCTACACCTTC. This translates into CASSLGQENGYTF. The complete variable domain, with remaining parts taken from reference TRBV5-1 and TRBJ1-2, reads KAGVTQTPRYLIKTRGQQVTLSCSPISGHRSVSWYQQTPGQGLQFLFEYFSETQRNKGNFPGRFSGRQFSNSRSEMNVSTLELGDSALYLCASSLGQENGYTFGSGTRLTVV.

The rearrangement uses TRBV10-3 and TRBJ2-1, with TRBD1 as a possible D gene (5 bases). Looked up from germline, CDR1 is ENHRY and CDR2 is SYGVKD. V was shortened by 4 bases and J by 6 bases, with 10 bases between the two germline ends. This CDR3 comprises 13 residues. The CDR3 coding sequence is TGTGCCATCAGTGGGGCAGGGTCCAATGAGCAGTTCTTC. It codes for CAISGAGSNEQFF.

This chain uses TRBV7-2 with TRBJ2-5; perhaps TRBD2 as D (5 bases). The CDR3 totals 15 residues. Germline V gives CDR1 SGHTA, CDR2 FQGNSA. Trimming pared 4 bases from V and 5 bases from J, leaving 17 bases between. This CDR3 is CASSSGFAGWETQYF. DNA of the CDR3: TGTGCCAGCAGCTCCGGATTCGCGGGTTGGGAGACCCAGTACTTC.

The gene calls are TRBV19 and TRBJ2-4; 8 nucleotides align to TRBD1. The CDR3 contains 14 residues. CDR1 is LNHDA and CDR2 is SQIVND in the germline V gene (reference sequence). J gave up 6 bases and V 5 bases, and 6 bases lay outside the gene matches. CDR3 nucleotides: TGTGCCAGTAGTGTCGACAGGGGTGGAAACATTCAGTACTTC. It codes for CASSVDRGGNIQYF.

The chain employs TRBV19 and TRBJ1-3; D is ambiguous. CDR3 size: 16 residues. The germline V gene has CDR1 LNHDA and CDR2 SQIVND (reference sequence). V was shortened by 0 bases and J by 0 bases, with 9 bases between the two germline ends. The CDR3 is CASSIDGGSSGNTIYF. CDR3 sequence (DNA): TGTGCCAGTAGTATAGATGGTGGCAGCTCTGGAAACACCATATATTTT.

CDR3 in DNA: TGTGCCAGCAGCTTAGGTCGGGGGGCTAGTGGAAACACCATATATTTT. It is translated as CASSLGRGASGNTIYF. The chain carries TRBV7-2 and TRBJ1-3; tentative D call: TRBD1 (6 bases). Germline values: CDR1 SGHTA, CDR2 FQGNSA. This CDR3 has 16 amino acids. V dropped 1 base and J dropped 3 bases, with 13 bases sitting between them. Based on the CDR3 plus reference TRBV7-2 and TRBJ1-3, the full variable domain is GAGVSQSPSNKVTEKGKDVELRCDPISGHTALYWYRQSLGQGLEFLIYFQGNSAPDKSGLPSDRFSAERTGGSVSTLTIQRTQQEDSAVYLCASSLGRGASGNTIYFGEGSWLTVV.

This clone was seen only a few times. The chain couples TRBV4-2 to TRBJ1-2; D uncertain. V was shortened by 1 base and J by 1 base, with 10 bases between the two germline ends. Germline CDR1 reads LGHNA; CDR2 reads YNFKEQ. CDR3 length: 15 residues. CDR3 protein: CASSQVISINYGYTF. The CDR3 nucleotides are TGTGCCAGCAGCCAAGTCATTAGTATTAACTATGGCTACACCTTC.

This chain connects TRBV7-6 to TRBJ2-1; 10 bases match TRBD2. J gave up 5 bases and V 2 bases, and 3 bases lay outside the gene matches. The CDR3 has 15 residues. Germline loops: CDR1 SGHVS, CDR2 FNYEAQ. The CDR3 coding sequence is TGTGCCAGCAGCTTACAGCGGGGGGGAAACAATGAGCAGTTCTTC. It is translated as CASSLQRGGNNEQFF.

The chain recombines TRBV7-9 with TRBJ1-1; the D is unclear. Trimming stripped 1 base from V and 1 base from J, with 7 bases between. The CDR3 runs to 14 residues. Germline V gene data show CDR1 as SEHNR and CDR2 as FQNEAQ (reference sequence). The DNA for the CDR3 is TGTGCCAGCAGCTTAGAGGGCTGGAACACTGAAGCTTTCTTT. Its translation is CASSLEGWNTEAFF.

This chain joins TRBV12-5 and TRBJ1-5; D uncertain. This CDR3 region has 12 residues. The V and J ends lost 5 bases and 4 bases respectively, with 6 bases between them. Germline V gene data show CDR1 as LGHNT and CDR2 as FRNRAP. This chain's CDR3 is CASGPLNQPQHF. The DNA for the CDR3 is TGTGCTAGTGGTCCTCTTAATCAGCCCCAGCATTTT.

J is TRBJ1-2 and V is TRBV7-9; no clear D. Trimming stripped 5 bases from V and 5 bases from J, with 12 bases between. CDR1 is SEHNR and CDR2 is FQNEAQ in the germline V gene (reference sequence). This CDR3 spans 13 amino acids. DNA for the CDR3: TGTGCCAGCAGCCCGATCGGATTGTATGGCTACACCTTC. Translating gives CASSPIGLYGYTF.

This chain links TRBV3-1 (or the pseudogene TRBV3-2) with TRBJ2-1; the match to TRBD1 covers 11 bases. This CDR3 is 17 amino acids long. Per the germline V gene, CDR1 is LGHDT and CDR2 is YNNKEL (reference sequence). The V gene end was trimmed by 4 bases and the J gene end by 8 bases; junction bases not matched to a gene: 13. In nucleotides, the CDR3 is TGTGCCAGCAGCCGAAGACCGGGGACAGGGGGTATGGATGAGCAGTTCTTC. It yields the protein CASSRRPGTGGMDEQFF.

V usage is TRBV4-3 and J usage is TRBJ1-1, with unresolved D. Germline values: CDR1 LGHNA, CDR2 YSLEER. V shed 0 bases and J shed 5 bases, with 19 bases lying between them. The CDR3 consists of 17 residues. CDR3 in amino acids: CASSQDHAREFGTEAFF. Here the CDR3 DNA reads TGCGCCAGCAGCCAAGATCACGCGCGGGAATTTGGAACTGAAGCTTTCTTT.

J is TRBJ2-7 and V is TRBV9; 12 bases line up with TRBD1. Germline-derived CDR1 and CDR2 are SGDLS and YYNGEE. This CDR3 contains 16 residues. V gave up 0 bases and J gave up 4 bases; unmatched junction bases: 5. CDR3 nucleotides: TGTGCCAGCAGCGTAGGATGGGACAGGGGGCAATACGAGCAGTACTTC. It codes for CASSVGWDRGQYEQYF. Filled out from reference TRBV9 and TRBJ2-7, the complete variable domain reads DSGVTQTPKHLITATGQRVTLRCSPRSGDLSVYWYQQSLDQGLQFLIQYYNGEERAKGNILERFSAQQFPDLHSELNLSSLELGDSALYFCASSVGWDRGQYEQYFGPGTRLTVT.

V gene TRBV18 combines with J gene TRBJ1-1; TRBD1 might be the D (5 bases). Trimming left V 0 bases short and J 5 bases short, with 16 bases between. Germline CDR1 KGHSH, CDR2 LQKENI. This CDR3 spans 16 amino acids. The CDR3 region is CASSPPSGFGGTEAFF. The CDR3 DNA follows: TGTGCCAGCTCACCACCGAGCGGTTTCGGGGGGACTGAAGCTTTCTTT.

In DNA, the CDR3 is TGTGCCAGCAGGGCCTGGACGGGGAACTCTGGAAACACCATATATTTT. Translating gives CASRAWTGNSGNTIYF. The rearrangement uses TRBV28 and TRBJ1-3, with no clear D. CDR1 is MDHEN and CDR2 is SYDVKM in the germline V gene. CDR3 length: 16 residues. The germline V and J ends were trimmed by 6 bases and 0 bases, with 15 bases remaining between them.